This T cell receptor beta chain originates from a study of response to subunit inactivated influenza vaccine. CDR1 is SGHDT, CDR2 YYEEEE, per germline. The CDR3 is 15 residues long. V was clipped by 1 base and J by 1 base, with 11 bases between them. TCRdb processed the RT-PCR reads anew with MiXCR; each CDR3 protein has one entry. The table includes under 200,000 distinct CDR3 sequences, approximately 12% detected once. This clonotype has just a few counts. These data also formed part of another study, on T cells expressing NK-cell markers. That paper adds: UMIs were included in TCR beta cDNA generated by 5'RACE template switching. Sorted CD3+CD56+NKG2C+, CD3+CD56+NKG2C- and CD3+CD56-NKG2C+ T cells supplied TCR beta repertoires. Alpha-beta TCR T cells were the sole sorting target in several experiments, owing to an anti-gamma-delta TCR antibody. In more than 5 donors, dominant CD3+CD56+NKG2C+ clones formed roughly 1.0-7.5% of CD8+ cells. A handful of donors likewise had their CD3+CD56-NKG2C+ fraction led by these clonotypes.

Sequencing was performed on CD8+ T cells sorted from PBMCs, taken 11 to 12 days after vaccination. V is TRBV5-6 and J is TRBJ1-1; D gene unclear. This clonotype was sampled from a man over 45 who received an inactivated influenza vaccine. In nucleotides, the CDR3 is TGTGCCAGCAGCTTGAAGATCAGTGGGAACACTGAAGCTTTCTTT. This translates into CASSLKISGNTEAFF.